These 10 T cell receptor beta chains share one sample of origin, sequenced in a study of T cell repertoires in cytomegalovirus infection. One entry per CDR3 protein results from TCRdb running MiXCR on the reads. The sample has about 130,000 distinct CDR3 sequences, 8.8% seen once. The sample consisted of PBMCs. These receptors all stem from a human donor in good health (CMV status not recorded). Some clones in this sample may be carry-over from other donors' samples.

Many counts were recorded for this clonotype. The rearrangement joins TRBV2 to TRBJ2-1, with TRBD2 matching 16 bases. Germline V gives CDR1 SNHLY, CDR2 FYNNEI. After removal of 5 bases from V and 8 bases from J, the junction contained 3 bases not matched to a gene. This CDR3 is built from 15 residues. The CDR3 here is CASSTGTSGRDEQFF. The CDR3 coding sequence is TGTGCCAGCAGTACCGGGACTAGCGGGAGGGATGAGCAGTTCTTC.

This clonotype has ten or more counts. The CDR3 loop reads CASSLGGGLTTGELFF. As DNA, the CDR3 is TGTGCCAGCAGCTTAGGGGGGGGACTAACCACCGGGGAGCTGTTTTTT. The chain uses TRBV7-2 and TRBJ2-2, with 7 bases aligning to TRBD2. Germline CDR1 and CDR2: SGHTA and FQGNSA. V lost 1 base to trimming and J lost 4 bases; unmatched junction nucleotides: 6. This CDR3 spans 16 amino acids. Full variable domain (remainder filled in from reference TRBV7-2 and TRBJ2-2): GAGVSQSPSNKVTEKGKDVELRCDPISGHTALYWYRQSLGQGLEFLIYFQGNSAPDKSGLPSDRFSAERTGGSVSTLTIQRTQQEDSAVYLCASSLGGGLTTGELFFGEGSRLTVL.

The J gene is TRBJ2-3, the V gene TRBV30; 15 nucleotides align to TRBD2. The CDR3 contains 17 residues. The V gene's germline CDR1 is GTSNPN and CDR2 SVGIG (reference sequence). J was trimmed by 4 bases and V by 0 bases; bases with no gene match: 5. CDR3 loop: CAWSVLGLAGGPDTQYF. CDR3 DNA sequence: TGTGCCTGGAGTGTACTGGGACTAGCGGGGGGCCCAGATACGCAGTATTTT.

This clonotype was picked up many times. The V call is TRBV2, the J call TRBJ2-1; 8 bases match TRBD2. The CDR3 sequence is 17 residues long. Per germline, CDR1 SNHLY and CDR2 FYNNEI. V dropped 2 bases and J dropped 3; count of bases not matched to a gene: 9. The CDR3 here is CASSESLLAGLYNEQFF. The CDR3 DNA follows: TGTGCCAGCAGTGAATCGCTTTTAGCGGGGCTCTACAATGAGCAGTTCTTC.

In this sample, this clonotype turned up many times. The CDR3 sequence: CASSLPGQGWGNYGYTF. The CDR3 DNA sequence: TGTGCCAGCAGCTTGCCGGGACAGGGTTGGGGTAACTATGGCTACACCTTC. The chain couples TRBV5-6 to TRBJ1-2; 9 nucleotides agree with TRBD1. Trimming cost V 1 base and J 1 base; bases outside gene matches: 8. The germline gives CDR1 SGHDT, CDR2 YYEEEE. The CDR3 is 17 residues long.

This clonotype appeared many times. This sequence joins TRBV18 and TRBJ1-2; D might be TRBD1 (6 bases). Germline V gene lookup returns CDR1 KGHSH and CDR2 LQKENI. CDR3 length: 13 residues. Trimming cost V 3 bases and J 2 bases, with 7 bases left between them. The CDR3 bases are TGTGCCAGCTCACCCGGGACAAACTATGGCTACACCTTC. Translation: CASSPGTNYGYTF.

This clonotype was found many times. The rearrangement joins TRBV11-2 to TRBJ1-4; D gene unclear. From germline, CDR1 is SGHAT and CDR2 FQNNGV. The CDR3 extends over 15 amino acids. V lost 6 bases to trimming and J lost 7 bases, with 18 bases between them. CDR3 protein: CASRPIAAGGEKLFF. In DNA form, the CDR3 reads TGTGCCAGCAGACCGATCGCGGCGGGTGGTGAAAAACTGTTTTTT.

This clonotype turned up a few times. The chain links TRBV2 to TRBJ2-7; no clear D. The CDR3 loop spans 13 amino acids. V lost 7 bases and J 5 bases, leaving 15 bases between the germline ends. Germline lookup yields CDR1 SNHLY and CDR2 FYNNEI. CDR3 loop: CASIVGDWDEQYF. CDR3 DNA sequence: TGTGCCAGCATAGTTGGGGATTGGGACGAGCAGTACTTC.

Only a few counts were recorded for this clonotype. The rearrangement joins TRBV4-1 to TRBJ1-5; D gene ambiguous. The CDR3 extends over 15 amino acids. Germline CDR1 reads MGHRA; CDR2 reads YSYEKL. V dropped 0 bases and J dropped 6 bases, with 12 bases sitting between them. The CDR3 here is CASSQETRLGQPQHF. CDR3 DNA sequence: TGCGCCAGCAGCCAAGAGACCCGGTTGGGTCAGCCCCAGCATTTT.

There are many counts of this clonotype. The J gene is TRBJ2-4, the V gene TRBV28; 9 nucleotides match TRBD1. This CDR3 spans 17 amino acids. Trimming took 0 bases from V and 2 from J; bases not matched to a gene: 5. In germline, CDR1 is MDHEN, CDR2 SYDVKM. CDR3: CASSLWGQGRSKNIQYF. The CDR3 DNA reads as TGTGCCAGCAGTTTATGGGGACAGGGAAGGTCCAAAAACATTCAGTACTTC.